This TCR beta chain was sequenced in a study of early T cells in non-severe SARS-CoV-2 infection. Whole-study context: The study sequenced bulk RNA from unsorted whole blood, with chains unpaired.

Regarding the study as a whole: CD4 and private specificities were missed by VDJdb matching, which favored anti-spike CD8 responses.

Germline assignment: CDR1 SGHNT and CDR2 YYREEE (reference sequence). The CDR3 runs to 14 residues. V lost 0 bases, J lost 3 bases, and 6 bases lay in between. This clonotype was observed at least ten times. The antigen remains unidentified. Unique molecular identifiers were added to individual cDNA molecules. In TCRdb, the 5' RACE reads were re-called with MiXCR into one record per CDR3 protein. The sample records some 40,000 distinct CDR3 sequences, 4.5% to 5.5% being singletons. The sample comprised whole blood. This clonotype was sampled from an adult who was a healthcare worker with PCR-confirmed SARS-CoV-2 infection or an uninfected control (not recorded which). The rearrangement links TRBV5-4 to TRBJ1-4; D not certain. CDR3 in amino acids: CASSLGGANEKLFF. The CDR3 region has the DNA TGTGCCAGCAGCTTGGGGGGAGCTAATGAAAAACTGTTTTTT.